The sequence of this T cell receptor beta chain was determined in a study of blood T cells in healthy people across ages. CDR1 is SQVTM and CDR2 is ANQGSEA in the germline V gene. V gave up 6 bases and J gave up 3 bases; unmatched junction bases: 6. This CDR3 comprises 13 residues. The use of a sample-barcoded 5' primer and a J-beta primer mix characterized a second PCR of roughly 7 to 11 cycles. TCRdb passed the 5' RACE reads through MiXCR, listing each CDR3 protein once. The sample lists roughly 1 million distinct CDR3 sequences, approximately 26% seen once, with about 0.69% in the top ten. This same sample was also part of a study on T cells of mothers and their children.

The TCR originated in a girl aged 2 to 9 in good health. The specimen sequenced was blood. This chain links TRBV29-1 with TRBJ1-2, with 8 bases fitting TRBD1. DNA for the CDR3: TGCAGCGTGGACACAGGGGGAGACTATGGCTACACCTTC. The encoded protein is CSVDTGGDYGYTF. The entire variable domain, with the rest obtained from reference TRBV29-1 and TRBJ1-2, is as follows: SAVISQKPSRDICQRGTSLTIQCQVDSQVTMMFWYRQQPGQSLTLIATANQGSEATYESGFVIDKFPISRPNLTFSTLTVSNMSPEDSSIYLCSVDTGGDYGYTFGSGTRLTVV.